Listed here are 26 T cell receptor beta chains from one sample, sequenced in a study of T cell responses to AZD1222 COVID-19 vaccine. Generated by immunoSEQ multiplex PCR, the TCRdb table keeps only in-frame clones and is missing some. This table holds 150,000 to 200,000 clones, approximately 92% found once. Sample: peripheral blood, taken on day 0 of AZD1222 vaccination. Receptor source: an adult in good health.

The rearrangement uses TRBV13 and TRBJ2-6, with D uncertain. V was shortened by 6 bases and J by 4 bases, with 10 bases between the two germline ends. The CDR3 extends over 14 amino acids. CDR1 is PRHDT and CDR2 is FYEKMQ in the germline V gene (reference sequence). CDR3 coding DNA: TGTGCCAGCAGTTTCCTATCCGGGGCCAACGTCCTGACTTTC. Its translation is CASSFLSGANVLTF.

This chain links TRBV7-9 with TRBJ2-7, with D unresolved. The V end was cut by 1 base, the J end by 4 bases, with 5 bases between. This CDR3 comprises 12 residues. Germline V gives CDR1 SEHNR, CDR2 FQNEAQ (reference sequence). The CDR3 region is CASSLVLYEQYF. Here the CDR3 DNA reads TGTGCCAGCAGCTTAGTTCTATACGAGCAGTACTTC.

The J gene is TRBJ2-5, the V gene TRBV4-2, with 8 bases identical to TRBD1. CDR1 and CDR2 from the germline V gene are LGHNA and YNFKEQ. V lost 0 bases and J lost 3; bases outside the gene matches: 6. The CDR3 runs 16 residues. The CDR3 here is CASSQELAGGEETQYF. The CDR3 DNA is TGTGCCAGCAGCCAAGAGCTCGCAGGGGGCGAAGAGACCCAGTACTTC.

V is TRBV7-2 and J is TRBJ2-3; 8 bases are a match to TRBD1. V was pared by 5 bases and J by 11 bases, with 12 bases of the junction left unmatched. There are 14 residues in the CDR3. CDR1 and CDR2 (germline): SGHTA, FQGNSA. The CDR3 here is CASSPGTGFRRQYF. The CDR3 DNA sequence: TGTGCCAGCAGCCCCGGGACAGGTTTTAGGAGGCAGTATTTT.

V is TRBV11-2 and J is TRBJ2-1; perhaps TRBD2 as D (6 bases). CDR3 length: 16 amino acids. CDR1 and CDR2 (germline): SGHAT, FQNNGV. Between the trimmed V and J ends, which lost 0 bases and 4 bases, there was a span of 13 bases. CDR3 nucleotide sequence: TGTGCCAGCAGCTTAGACCCGGGACTGCAATACAATGAGCAGTTCTTC. It translates to CASSLDPGLQYNEQFF. The entire variable domain, with the rest obtained from reference TRBV11-2 and TRBJ2-1, is as follows: EAGVAQSPRYKIIEKRQSVAFWCNPISGHATLYWYQQILGQGPKLLIQFQNNGVVDDSQLPKDRFSAERLKGVDSTLKIQPAKLEDSAVYLCASSLDPGLQYNEQFFGPGTRLTVL.

J is TRBJ2-7 and V is TRBV4-1, with 9 bases fitting TRBD1. The CDR3 covers 15 residues. Germline V gene data show CDR1 as MGHRA and CDR2 as YSYEKL. After removal of 1 base from V and 2 bases from J, the junction contained 3 bases not matched to a gene. The CDR3 coding sequence is TGCGCCAGCAGCCAAGCCGGGACAGGGCCCTACGAGCAGTACTTC. Protein sequence: CASSQAGTGPYEQYF.

This CDR3 reads CASSLRSYEQYV. The DNA of the CDR3 is TGTGCCAGCAGTCTGAGATCCTACGAGCAGTACGTC. The gene calls are TRBV27 and TRBJ2-7; D remains ambiguous. This CDR3 has 12 residues. The germline gives CDR1 MNHEY, CDR2 SMNVEV (reference sequence). V dropped 5 bases and J dropped 1 base, with 6 bases sitting between them.

This clone was counted only a few times. The chain links TRBV6-5 to TRBJ2-3; unclear D gene. The CDR3 covers 14 residues. Germline V CDR1 and CDR2: MNHEY, SVGAGI. Trimming pared 2 bases from V and 6 bases from J, leaving 12 bases between. CDR3 in amino acids: CASSYSMGTDTQYF. The CDR3 nucleotides are TGTGCCAGCAGTTACAGTATGGGAACTGATACGCAGTATTTT.

Here the CDR3 DNA reads TGTGCCAGCAGCCAAGGACCGATCGCGGGGGGGCCGGTTTTAGAGACCCAGTACTTC. Amino acids: CASSQGPIAGGPVLETQYF. This chain joins TRBV4-2 and TRBJ2-5; 9 bases are a match to TRBD2. The V segment lost 1 base and the J segment 4 bases; nucleotides outside the gene matches: 16. Germline V gene sequence: CDR1 LGHNA, CDR2 YNFKEQ. CDR3 length: 19 amino acids.

The chain couples TRBV5-1 to TRBJ1-6, with 10 bases lining up with TRBD1. The CDR3 covers 15 residues. CDR1 and CDR2 from the germline V gene are SGHRS and YFSETQ. V gave up 3 bases and J gave up 8 bases; unmatched junction bases: 5. This CDR3 reads CASSSTGTGDSPLHF. The CDR3 region has the DNA TGCGCCAGCAGCTCAACCGGGACAGGGGATTCACCCCTCCACTTT.

The chain links TRBV7-3 to TRBJ1-1, with D perhaps matching TRBD1 (5 bases). Germline CDR1 and CDR2: SGHTA and FQGTGA. The CDR3 runs to 12 residues. V shed 1 base and J shed 10 bases, with 10 bases lying between them. CDR3 in amino acids: CASSLRQGVAFF. Written as DNA, the CDR3 is TGTGCCAGCAGCTTAAGGCAGGGAGTAGCTTTCTTT.

This chain links TRBV2 with TRBJ2-3; 9 bases line up with TRBD2. Germline trimming cut 5 bases from V and 3 bases from J; bases unmatched to any gene: 9. The CDR3 extends over 16 amino acids. CDR1 SNHLY and CDR2 FYNNEI come from the germline V gene. Here the CDR3 reads CASSPLRGGETDTQYF. CDR3 sequence (DNA): TGTGCCAGCAGTCCTCTCCGCGGGGGGGAGACAGATACGCAGTATTTT.

This rearrangement joins TRBV6-1 to TRBJ2-2; 7 bases align to TRBD1. The V gene end was trimmed by 2 bases and the J gene end by 4 bases; junction bases not matched to a gene: 7. This CDR3 is built from 16 residues. The germline gives CDR1 MNHNS, CDR2 SASEGT. In nucleotides, the CDR3 is TGTGCCAGCAGTGAACGACAGGGCGGGTTCACCGGGGAGCTGTTTTTT. It translates to CASSERQGGFTGELFF.

The CDR3 coding sequence is TGTGCCAGCAGCCACCAGGGGGCCCGCGATACGCAGTATTTT. Amino acids: CASSHQGARDTQYF. The V gene is TRBV7-3, the J gene TRBJ2-3; 8 nucleotides match TRBD1. Per the germline V gene, CDR1 is SGHTA and CDR2 is FQGTGA. V shed 5 bases and J 6 bases; nucleotides not matched to a gene: 7. The CDR3 runs 14 residues. Full variable domain (outside the CDR3, taken from reference TRBV7-3 and TRBJ2-3): GAGVSQTPSNKVTEKGKYVELRCDPISGHTALYWYRQSLGQGPEFLIYFQGTGAADDSGLPNDRFFAVRPEGSVSTLKIQRTERGDSAVYLCASSHQGARDTQYFGPGTRLTVL.

The rearrangement links TRBV18 to TRBJ1-5, with TRBD1 as a possible D gene (6 bases). V lost 1 base to trimming and J lost 5 bases, with 6 bases between them. This CDR3 region has 13 residues. Germline V gene data show CDR1 as KGHSH and CDR2 as LQKENI. CDR3 in amino acids: CASSPQGDQPQHF. Here the CDR3 DNA reads TGTGCCAGCTCACCACAGGGGGATCAGCCCCAGCATTTT.

The chain links TRBV6-1 to TRBJ1-2, with 7 bases identical to TRBD1. The CDR3 is 14 residues long. V shed 6 bases, J shed 4 bases, and the junction held 8 bases outside the gene matches. Looked up from germline, CDR1 is MNHNS and CDR2 is SASEGT. This chain's CDR3 is CASSTDRRSYGYTF. The DNA of the CDR3 is TGTGCCAGCAGCACGGACAGGAGATCCTATGGCTACACCTTC.

V and J are TRBV6-5 and TRBJ1-2; D might be TRBD1 (5 bases). Germline V gene sequence: CDR1 MNHEY, CDR2 SVGAGI. This CDR3 has 15 amino acids. V was trimmed by 7 bases and J by 7 bases, leaving 22 bases between them. This CDR3 reads CASTGGAGLKRGYTF. CDR3 coding DNA: TGTGCCAGCACCGGAGGGGCAGGGCTAAAGCGTGGCTACACCTTC.

This clone was counted a single time. The CDR3: CSPRGAYEQYF. CDR3 DNA sequence: TGCAGCCCTCGGGGGGCCTACGAGCAGTACTTC. V is TRBV20-1 and J is TRBJ2-7, with 7 positions matching TRBD2. There are 11 residues in the CDR3. Germline V gene sequence: CDR1 DFQATT, CDR2 SNEGSKA (reference sequence).

The chain employs TRBV30 and TRBJ1-6; 9 nucleotides match TRBD1. The CDR3 is 15 residues long. CDR1 and CDR2 (germline): GTSNPN, SVGIG (reference sequence). Trimming at V came to 2 bases and at J to 8 bases, leaving 7 bases not matched to a gene. The CDR3 is CAWSLTGTGYSPLHF. The CDR3 DNA sequence: TGTGCCTGGAGTCTAACCGGGACAGGGTATTCACCCCTCCACTTT.

The rearrangement uses TRBV7-2 and TRBJ1-2; D unclear. This CDR3 is 14 amino acids long. CDR1 is SGHTA, CDR2 FQGNSA, per germline. The V end was cut by 1 base, the J end by 5 bases, with 11 bases between. In DNA form, the CDR3 reads TGTGCCAGCAGCTTAGGCGACTTGGGGTATGGCTACACCTTC. Its protein product is CASSLGDLGYGYTF.

The sample holds one count of this clone. The J gene is TRBJ1-6, the V gene TRBV19, with D possibly being TRBD1 (5 bases). V lost 2 bases to trimming and J lost 6 bases, with 17 bases between them. Germline V gene data show CDR1 as LNHDA and CDR2 as SQIVND (reference sequence). This CDR3 is built from 17 residues. The CDR3 sequence is CASSISSGLGANSPLHF. The CDR3 DNA is TGTGCCAGTAGTATAAGCTCCGGACTAGGGGCTAATTCACCCCTCCACTTT. Full variable domain (remainder filled in from reference TRBV19 and TRBJ1-6): DGGITQSPKYLFRKEGQNVTLSCEQNLNHDAMYWYRQDPGQGLRLIYYSQIVNDFQKGDIAEGYSVSREKKESFPLTVTSAQKNPTAFYLCASSISSGLGANSPLHFGNGTRLTVT.

The chain joins TRBV2 to TRBJ2-2; D is uncertain. The CDR3 contains 11 residues. V lost 3 bases and J 6 bases, leaving 2 bases between the germline ends. The germline V gene encodes CDR1 SNHLY and CDR2 FYNNEI. In DNA, the CDR3 is TGTGCCAGCAGTGACGCCGGGGAGCTGTTTTTT. It translates to CASSDAGELFF.

This clone was observed a few times. This chain joins TRBV6-5 and TRBJ1-5, with 9 bases fitting TRBD1. CDR3 size: 14 residues. Germline V gene lookup returns CDR1 MNHEY and CDR2 SVGAGI. J lost 5 bases, V lost 9 bases, and 8 bases had no gene match. The CDR3 nucleotides are TGTGCCAGTCTAATTACAGGGGGCTATCAGCCCCAGCATTTT. Its translation: CASLITGGYQPQHF.

The chain recombines TRBV24-1 with TRBJ1-2, with 7 bases fitting TRBD1. V lost 6 bases to trimming and J lost 1 base; unmatched junction nucleotides: 7. This CDR3 is 15 amino acids long. Germline V gene data show CDR1 as KGHDR and CDR2 as SFDVKD. The CDR3 loop reads CATSSGTEHNYGYTF. CDR3 bases: TGTGCCACCAGTTCGGGGACAGAACATAACTATGGCTACACCTTC.

The chain recombines TRBV6-5 with TRBJ2-1; tentative D call: TRBD2 (6 bases). With 6 bases removed from V and 4 bases from J, the gap between germline ends came to 16 bases. The germline V gene encodes CDR1 MNHEY and CDR2 SVGAGI. The CDR3 is made up of 15 amino acids. The CDR3 region has the DNA TGTGCCAGCAGGAGGGGAGGAGCCCGTTACAATGAGCAGTTCTTC. This gives the protein CASRRGGARYNEQFF.

The chain recombines TRBV5-1 with TRBJ2-5; 8 positions agree with TRBD1. The germline V gene encodes CDR1 SGHRS and CDR2 YFSETQ. After removal of 8 bases from V and 5 bases from J, the junction contained 11 bases not matched to a gene. This CDR3 contains 14 residues. CDR3 loop: CASTLQGDSETQYF. The CDR3 region has the DNA TGCGCCAGTACCCTACAGGGGGACTCGGAGACCCAGTACTTC.